This is a list of T cell receptor beta chains from one sample in a study of shared clonotypes between healthy human individuals. Repertoires were generated with immunoSEQ multiplex PCR, while TCRdb's copy carries only in-frame clones and drops some. The sample gives around 1,900,000 clones, about 93% of which show up once; under 2% is in the top ten. The sample consisted of naive CD8+ T cells from PBMCs. Receptors were obtained from a man younger than 35 in good health. Some clones in this sample may be carry-over from other donors' samples. Each CDR3 is given with its conserved first and last residue. A D gene is named only where the DNA matches it firmly. The size entry is marked missing in some rows and otherwise reads once, few, many or a size class.

D	V	size	J	DNA	CDR3
-	TRBV7-9	-	TRBJ2-7	TGTGCCAGCAGCTTGGTCGGGGACGAGCAGTACTTC	CASSLVGDEQYF
-	TRBV4-3	-	TRBJ1-1	TGCGCCAGCAGACCATCGGGTTTGGCTGAAGCTTTCTTT	CASRPSGLAEAFF
-	TRBV5-4	-	TRBJ2-7	TGTGCCAGCAGCCAGGGGCCGGCGGGCCAGGGAGCCTACGAGCAGTACTTC	CASSQGPAGQGAYEQYF
-	TRBV13	-	TRBJ2-1	TGTGCCAGCAGCTTAAGAGGGGGGAGGAGCAATGAGCAGTTCTTC	CASSLRGGRSNEQFF
-	TRBV6-5	-	TRBJ2-1	TGTGCCAGCAGCGACAGGGAGGCTCACAATGAGCAGTTCTTC	CASSDREAHNEQFF
-	TRBV19	once	TRBJ1-1	TGTGCCAGTAGTATTGGCAGGGCTCAAACCACTGAAGCTTTCTTT	CASSIGRAQTTEAFF
-	TRBV11-3	once	TRBJ2-1	TGTGCCAGCAGCTTAGGGGCACGGGACCTAAGGGGAGGTGAGCAGTTCTTC	CASSLGARDLRGGEQFF
-	TRBV6-4	-	TRBJ2-1	TGTGCCAGCAGCGAAAAGTCGGACCCTCCTGGTGAGCAGTTCTTC	CASSEKSDPPGEQFF
TRBD1	TRBV27	-	TRBJ2-6	TGTGCCAGCAGTTCCTGGACAGGGGGGGAGATACCTGGGGCCAACGTCCTGACTTTC	CASSSWTGGEIPGANVLTF
-	TRBV29-1	once	TRBJ2-2	TGCAGCGCTCAGGGGGTAGCGGGACACACCGGGGAGCTGTTTTTT	CSAQGVAGHTGELFF
-	TRBV9	-	TRBJ1-5	TGTGCCAGCAGCGTAGGGAGGGGGCAGCCCCAGCATTTT	CASSVGRGQPQHF
-	TRBV4-3	-	TRBJ1-5	TGCGCCAGCAGCCAAGATAACTGGGGCGGTAGCAATCAGCCCCAGCATTTT	CASSQDNWGGSNQPQHF
TRBD1	TRBV7-2	-	TRBJ2-7	TGTGCCAGCAGCCCGGCCTGGGACAGACGAAACGAGCAGTACTTC	CASSPAWDRRNEQYF
-	TRBV7-9	-	TRBJ1-1	TGTGCCAGCAGCTTGGGGGGTATGAACACTGAAGCTTTCTTT	CASSLGGMNTEAFF
-	TRBV4-1	-	TRBJ1-1	TGCGCCAGCAGCCAAGGCCGCGCTGAAGCTTTCTTT	CASSQGRAEAFF
-	TRBV29-1	-	TRBJ1-2	TGCAGCGTCCCGGAGCCCCAAAAATACTTCGGCTATGGCTACACCTTC	CSVPEPQKYFGYGYTF
-	TRBV5-4	-	TRBJ2-1	TGTGCCAGCAGCCGCGGGTCTGAGCAGTTCTTC	CASSRGSEQFF
-	TRBV19	-	TRBJ2-1	TGTGCGAGTAGTATAGGAGGGACCTCCTACAATGAGCAGTTCTTC	CASSIGGTSYNEQFF
TRBD2	TRBV11-3	-	TRBJ2-1	TGTGCCAGCAGCTTAGATATACGAGCGGGAGGGTCCTACAATGAGCAGTTCTTC	CASSLDIRAGGSYNEQFF
TRBD1	TRBV4-2	-	TRBJ2-7	TGTGCCAGCAGCCAAGGGAGGGACAGGGTTTTATACGAGCAGTACTTC	CASSQGRDRVLYEQYF
-	TRBV27	-	TRBJ1-4	TGTGCCAGCAGTTTAACTGGGCCTAATGAAAAACTGTTTTTT	CASSLTGPNEKLFF
-	TRBV5-6	-	TRBJ2-3	TGTGCCAGCAGCTATGGACTAACCCCAGGAGATACGCAGTATTTT	CASSYGLTPGDTQYF
TRBD2	TRBV4-1	-	TRBJ2-7	TGCGCCAGCAGCCACAGACTAGCGGCTGTTTACGAGCAGTACTTC	CASSHRLAAVYEQYF
TRBD2	TRBV5-1	-	TRBJ2-1	TGCGCCAGCAGCTTGGCCAGGCTAGCGGGGTACAATGAGCAGTTCTTC	CASSLARLAGYNEQFF
TRBD1	TRBV4-2	-	TRBJ2-7	TGTGCCAGCAGCGGACAGGGGATCGACGAGCAGTACTTC	CASSGQGIDEQYF
-	TRBV9	once	TRBJ2-2	TGTGCCAGCAGCGTAGATCAGAACACCGGGGAGCTGTTTTTT	CASSVDQNTGELFF
-	TRBV10-3	-	TRBJ1-1	TGTGCCATCAAGGACTATTTAAGGCCTGAAGCTTTCTTT	CAIKDYLRPEAFF
TRBD1	TRBV27	-	TRBJ2-3	TGTGCCAGCAGTTTAAGGGACAGCAGCACAGATACGCAGTATTTT	CASSLRDSSTDTQYF
TRBD1	TRBV5-5	-	TRBJ2-2	TGTGCCAGCAGCCTAAGGCCCGGACAGGGAGTCCGGGAGCTGTTTTTT	CASSLRPGQGVRELFF
TRBD1	TRBV27	-	TRBJ1-5	TGTGCCAGCAGTTTGACAGGGCGCAATCAGCCCCAGCATTTT	CASSLTGRNQPQHF
-	TRBV6-1	-	TRBJ2-7	TGTGCCAGCAGCCAAGGTAGGGGGACCTACGAGCAGTACTTC	CASSQGRGTYEQYF